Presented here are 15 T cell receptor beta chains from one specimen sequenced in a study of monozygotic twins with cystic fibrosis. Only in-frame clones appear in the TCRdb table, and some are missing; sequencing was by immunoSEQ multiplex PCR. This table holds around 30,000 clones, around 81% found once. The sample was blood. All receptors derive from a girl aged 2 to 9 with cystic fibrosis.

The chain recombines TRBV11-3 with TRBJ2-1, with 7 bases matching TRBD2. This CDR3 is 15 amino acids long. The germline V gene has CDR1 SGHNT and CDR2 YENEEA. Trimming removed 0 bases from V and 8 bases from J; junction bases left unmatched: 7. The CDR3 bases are TGTGCCAGCAGCTTAGATGCGGGAGTCGGTGATGAGCAGTTCTTC. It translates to CASSLDAGVGDEQFF.

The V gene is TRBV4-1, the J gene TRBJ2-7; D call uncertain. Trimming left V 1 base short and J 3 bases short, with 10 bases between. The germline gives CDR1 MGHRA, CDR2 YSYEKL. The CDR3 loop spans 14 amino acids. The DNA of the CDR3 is TGCGCCAGCAGCCAAGTCTTAGGGCTCTACGAGCAGTACTTC. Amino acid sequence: CASSQVLGLYEQYF.

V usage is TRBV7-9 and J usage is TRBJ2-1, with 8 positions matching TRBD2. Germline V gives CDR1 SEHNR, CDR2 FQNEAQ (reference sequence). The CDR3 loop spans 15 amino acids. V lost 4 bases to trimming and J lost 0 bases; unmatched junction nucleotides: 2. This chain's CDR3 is CASSSAGGSYNEQFF. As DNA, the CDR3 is TGTGCCAGCAGCTCGGCGGGGGGCTCCTACAATGAGCAGTTCTTC.

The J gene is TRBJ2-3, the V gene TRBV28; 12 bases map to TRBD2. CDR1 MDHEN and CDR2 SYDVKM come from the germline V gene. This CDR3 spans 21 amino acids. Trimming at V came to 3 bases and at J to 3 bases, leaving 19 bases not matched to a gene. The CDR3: CASSFVISSGRASALTDTQYF. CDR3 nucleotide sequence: TGTGCCAGCAGTTTTGTGATATCTAGCGGGAGGGCCAGTGCTCTGACAGATACGCAGTATTTT.

The CDR3 region has the DNA TGCGCCAGCAGCTGGGAGCCTCGAGGCTACGAGCAGTACTTC. Amino acids: CASSWEPRGYEQYF. The chain couples TRBV5-1 to TRBJ2-5, with a tentative D call TRBD2 (5 bases). Matching the DNA end better, TRBJ2-7 makes the J call doubtful. Germline V gene lookup returns CDR1 SGHRS and CDR2 YFSETQ. The CDR3 has 14 residues.

The CDR3 loop is CASSLGPGPEKNSPLHF. As DNA, the CDR3 is TGTGCCAGCAGCTTAGGTCCGGGGCCGGAGAAGAATTCACCCCTCCACTTT. The chain couples TRBV7-9 to TRBJ1-6, with D possibly being TRBD1 (5 bases). Germline assignment: CDR1 SEHNR and CDR2 FQNEAQ (reference sequence). Between the trimmed V and J ends, which lost 1 base and 7 bases, there was a span of 17 bases. There are 17 residues in the CDR3.

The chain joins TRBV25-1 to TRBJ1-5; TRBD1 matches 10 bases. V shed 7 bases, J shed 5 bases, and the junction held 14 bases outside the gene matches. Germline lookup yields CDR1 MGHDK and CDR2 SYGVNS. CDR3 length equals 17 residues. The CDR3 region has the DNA TGTGCCAGCACCTCTTCACCCGCCGGGACAGGGGATCAGCCCCAGCATTTT. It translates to CASTSSPAGTGDQPQHF.

In nucleotides, the CDR3 is TGCAGCGTTGAAGATCCTTACGAGCAGTACTTC. This gives the protein CSVEDPYEQYF. The gene calls are TRBV29-1 and TRBJ2-7; D is ambiguous. Trimming shortened V by 0 bases and J by 4 bases, and 4 bases separated the two germline ends. CDR1 and CDR2 (germline): SQVTM, ANQGSEA. The CDR3 is made up of 11 amino acids.

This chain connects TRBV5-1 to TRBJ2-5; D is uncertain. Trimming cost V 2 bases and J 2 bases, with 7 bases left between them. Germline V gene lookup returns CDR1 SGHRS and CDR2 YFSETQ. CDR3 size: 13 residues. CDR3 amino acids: CASSFVGQETQYF. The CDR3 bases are TGCGCCAGCAGCTTTGTGGGGCAAGAGACCCAGTACTTC.

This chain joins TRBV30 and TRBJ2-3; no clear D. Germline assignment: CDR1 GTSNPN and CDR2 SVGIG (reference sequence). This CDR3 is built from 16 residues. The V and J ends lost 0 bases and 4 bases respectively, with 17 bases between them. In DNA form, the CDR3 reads TGTGCCTGGAGTGTATACTTCCCGGCCCGAGCAGATACGCAGTATTTT. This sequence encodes CAWSVYFPARADTQYF.

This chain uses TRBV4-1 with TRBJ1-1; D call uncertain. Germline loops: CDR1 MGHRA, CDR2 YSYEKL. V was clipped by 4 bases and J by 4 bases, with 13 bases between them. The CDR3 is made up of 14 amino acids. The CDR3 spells CASSRVSGSTEAFF. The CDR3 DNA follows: TGCGCCAGCAGCCGGGTCTCTGGGAGCACTGAAGCTTTCTTT.

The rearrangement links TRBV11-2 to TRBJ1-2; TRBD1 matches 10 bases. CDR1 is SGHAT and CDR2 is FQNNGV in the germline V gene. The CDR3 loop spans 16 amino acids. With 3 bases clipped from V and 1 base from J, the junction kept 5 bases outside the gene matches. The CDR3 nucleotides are TGTGCCAGCAGCTTGACAGGGGGCCAAGTTAACTATGGCTACACCTTC. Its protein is CASSLTGGQVNYGYTF.

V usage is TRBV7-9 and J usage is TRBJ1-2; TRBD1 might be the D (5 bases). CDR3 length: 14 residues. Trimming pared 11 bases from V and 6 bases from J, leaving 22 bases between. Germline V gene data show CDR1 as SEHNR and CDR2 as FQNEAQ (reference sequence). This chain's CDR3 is CAARGGAPFDGYTF. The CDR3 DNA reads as TGTGCCGCCCGGGGCGGGGCCCCATTTGATGGCTACACCTTC.

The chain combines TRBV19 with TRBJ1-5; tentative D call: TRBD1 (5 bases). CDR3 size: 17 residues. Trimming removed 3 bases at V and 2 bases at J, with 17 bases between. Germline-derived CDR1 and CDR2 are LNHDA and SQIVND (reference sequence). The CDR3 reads CASSIFHQRGGNQPQHF. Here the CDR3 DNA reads TGTGCCAGTAGTATCTTCCACCAGAGGGGAGGCAATCAGCCCCAGCATTTT.

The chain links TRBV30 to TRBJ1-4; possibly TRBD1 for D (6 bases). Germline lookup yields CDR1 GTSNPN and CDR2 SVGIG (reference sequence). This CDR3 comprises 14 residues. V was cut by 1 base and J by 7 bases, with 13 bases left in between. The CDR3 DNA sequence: TGTGCCTGGAGTGGCGGGGGGCGAGGTGAAAAACTGTTTTTT. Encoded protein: CAWSGGGRGEKLFF. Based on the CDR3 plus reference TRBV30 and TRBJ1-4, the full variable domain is SQTIHQWPATLVQPVGSPLSLECTVEGTSNPNLYWYRQAAGRGLQLLFYSVGIGQISSEVPQNLSASRPQDRQFILSSKKLLLSDSGFYLCAWSGGGRGEKLFFGSGTQLSVL.